Detailed here is one TCR beta chain. This sample stems from a study of T cell changes during pregnancy in multiple sclerosis. TCRdb keeps only in-frame clones here, not all; method: immunoSEQ multiplex PCR. This table holds around 100,000 clones, roughly 92% found once. The CDR3 has 15 amino acids. Between the trimmed V and J ends, which lost 3 bases and 0 bases, there was a span of 11 bases. Germline V gene data show CDR1 as LNHDA and CDR2 as SQIVND (reference sequence). The sample consisted of peripheral blood, taken in the second trimester of pregnancy. The V and J genes are TRBV19 and TRBJ1-2; D is ambiguous. The receptor was isolated from a female donor with multiple sclerosis, enrolled in a pregnancy study. The CDR3 bases are TGTGCCAGTAGTATCCAGGCCGGTCCTAACTATGGCTACACCTTC. Protein product: CASSIQAGPNYGYTF.